This entry lists 21 T cell receptor beta chains sequenced from one sample in a study of blood T cell repertoires in COVID-19. Sequencing used immunoSEQ multiplex PCR; TCRdb keeps in-frame clones, though not all of them. The data contain about 140,000 clones, 88% of them seen just once; the ten biggest clones take up 1.5% to 1.9%. What was sequenced was peripheral blood. These receptors came from an older woman with acute or convalescent COVID-19.

This chain links TRBV7-2 with TRBJ1-6; TRBD1 is a possible D gene (6 bases). The germline gives CDR1 SGHTA, CDR2 FQGNSA. Trimming removed 1 base at V and 7 bases at J, with 11 bases between. The CDR3 length is 15 residues. The CDR3 DNA reads TGTGCCAGCAGCTTAGACAGGGCGGTAAATTCACCCCTCCACTTT. Its translation: CASSLDRAVNSPLHF.

This sequence joins TRBV21-1 and TRBJ1-5; the table's D gene call, TRBD1, was not cross checked with the DNA. TRBV21-1 represents a pseudogene. The length of the CDR3 is 16 residues. The chain's CDR3 is CASSKRRQGVSQPQHF. The CDR3 bases are TGTGCCAGCAGCAAAAGGAGGCAGGGGGTATCTCAGCCCCAGCATTTT.

The CDR3 DNA reads TGTGCCAGCAGGGACTCGACCGGTCTTTCACCCCTCCACTTT. This sequence encodes CASRDSTGLSPLHF. This rearrangement joins TRBV6-5 to TRBJ1-6; D remains ambiguous. There are 14 residues in the CDR3. V was shortened by 6 bases and J by 9 bases, with 15 bases between the two germline ends. Germline V gene lookup returns CDR1 MNHEY and CDR2 SVGAGI.

The chain couples TRBV18 to TRBJ1-1; D is possibly TRBD1 (6 bases). This CDR3 is built from 14 residues. CDR1 KGHSH and CDR2 LQKENI come from the germline V gene. V lost 3 bases and J 4 bases, leaving 12 bases between the germline ends. In DNA, the CDR3 is TGTGCCAGCTCACCTCCCCAAGGGGGCACTGAAGCTTTCTTT. As protein: CASSPPQGGTEAFF.

The genes are TRBV28 and TRBJ1-2, with TRBD1 matching over 7 bases. Germline V gives CDR1 MDHEN, CDR2 SYDVKM. The CDR3 covers 17 residues. Germline trimming cut 5 bases from V and 2 bases from J; bases unmatched to any gene: 14. CDR3 sequence reads: CASSVTYHGQVNYGYTF. CDR3 nucleotide sequence: TGTGCCAGCAGTGTTACTTACCACGGACAGGTCAACTATGGCTACACCTTC.

The V call is TRBV19, the J call TRBJ1-1; 8 bases match TRBD1. Germline V CDR1 and CDR2: LNHDA, SQIVND (reference sequence). J gave up 6 bases and V 2 bases, and 14 bases lay outside the gene matches. CDR3 size: 17 residues. The CDR3 DNA follows: TGTGCCAGTAGTATACCAGGGACAGGCGGGCGGACTCCTGAAGCTTTCTTT. Encoded protein: CASSIPGTGGRTPEAFF.

The rearrangement joins TRBV9 to TRBJ2-5; 12 bases are a match to TRBD2. Trimming took 4 bases from V and 1 from J; bases not matched to a gene: 5. Looked up from germline, CDR1 is SGDLS and CDR2 is YYNGEE. CDR3 length equals 16 residues. CDR3 amino acids: CASSLWTSGAQETQYF. CDR3 nucleotide sequence: TGTGCCAGCAGCCTATGGACTAGCGGGGCCCAAGAGACCCAGTACTTC.

In its sample, this clone was seen once. V usage is TRBV28 and J usage is TRBJ1-2; 7 nucleotides match TRBD1. CDR3 size: 12 residues. J lost 7 bases, V lost 6 bases, and 5 bases had no gene match. The V gene's germline CDR1 is MDHEN and CDR2 SYDVKM. As DNA, the CDR3 is TGTGCCAGCAGCTTAGACAGGGCTGGCTACACCTTC. This codes for CASSLDRAGYTF.

This chain joins TRBV30 and TRBJ1-4; 8 bases map to TRBD1. Germline loops: CDR1 GTSNPN, CDR2 SVGIG (reference sequence). This CDR3 has 14 amino acids. The ends lost 3 bases at V and 6 bases at J; junction bases unmatched: 6. The CDR3 loop reads CAWSHRGVDEKLFF. Written as DNA, the CDR3 is TGTGCCTGGAGCCACAGGGGGGTTGATGAAAAACTGTTTTTT.

The chain uses TRBV5-1 and TRBJ2-2, with a weak D call TRBD1 (5 bases). In germline, CDR1 is SGHRS, CDR2 YFSETQ. The length of the CDR3 is 17 residues. Trimming pared 0 bases from V and 3 bases from J, leaving 15 bases between. CDR3 in DNA: TGCGCCAGCAGCTTGGGTGCTATGGGGCAGGACACCGGGGAGCTGTTTTTT. It translates to CASSLGAMGQDTGELFF.

CDR3 nucleotides: TGTGCCAGCAGCAAGGACAGTCTGGGAGGCTACACCTTC. It specifies CASSKDSLGGYTF. The chain has TRBV5-4 and TRBJ1-2; D might be TRBD1 (6 bases). The CDR3 loop spans 13 amino acids. Germline V gene sequence: CDR1 SGHNT, CDR2 YYREEE (reference sequence). Trimming cost V 4 bases and J 8 bases, with 15 bases left between them.

This chain connects TRBV18 to TRBJ2-1; 14 nucleotides match TRBD2. In germline, CDR1 is KGHSH, CDR2 LQKENI. The CDR3 consists of 21 residues. V lost 0 bases to trimming and J lost 0 bases; unmatched junction nucleotides: 10. CDR3 protein: CASSPPQGLAGAAGSYNEQFF. CDR3 DNA sequence: TGTGCCAGCTCACCACCGCAGGGACTAGCGGGGGCCGCTGGCTCCTACAATGAGCAGTTCTTC.

V usage is TRBV6-2 or TRBV6-3 and J usage is TRBJ2-1; 15 bases are shared with TRBD2. The CDR3 extends over 19 amino acids. Germline V gene data show CDR1 as MNHEY and CDR2 as SVGEGT. The V segment lost 6 bases and the J segment 0 bases; nucleotides outside the gene matches: 9. The CDR3, as DNA: TGTGCCAGCAGCTCCTGGACTAGCGGGGGGGCGAGCTCCTACAATGAGCAGTTCTTC. Protein product: CASSSWTSGGASSYNEQFF.

The chain joins TRBV6-5 to TRBJ1-5; D is uncertain. There are 14 residues in the CDR3. The germline V and J ends were trimmed by 8 bases and 5 bases, with 16 bases remaining between them. Germline lookup yields CDR1 MNHEY and CDR2 SVGAGI. The CDR3 loop reads CASRPFVSDQPQHF. The CDR3 coding sequence is TGTGCCAGCCGCCCATTCGTGTCGGATCAGCCCCAGCATTTT.

V and J are TRBV20-1 and TRBJ1-1; the D is unclear. Germline-derived CDR1 and CDR2 are DFQATT and SNEGSKA (reference sequence). With 3 bases removed from V and 3 bases from J, the gap between germline ends came to 14 bases. The CDR3 runs to 14 residues. The CDR3 DNA reads TGCAGTGCTAGTTTGTGGGCCGGGGACACTGAAGCTTTCTTT. Encoded protein: CSASLWAGDTEAFF.

This clone was seen only a few times. The chain has TRBV7-9 and TRBJ1-2; 11 bases map to TRBD1. The germline V gene encodes CDR1 SEHNR and CDR2 FQNEAQ (reference sequence). The V segment lost 6 bases and the J segment 8 bases; nucleotides outside the gene matches: 5. The CDR3 spans 13 residues. The CDR3 region is CASSFGQGAGYTF. Written as DNA, the CDR3 is TGTGCCAGCAGTTTTGGACAGGGGGCCGGCTACACCTTC. Complete variable domain (other parts from reference TRBV7-9 and TRBJ1-2): DTGVSQNPRHKITKRGQNVTFRCDPISEHNRLYWYRQTLGQGPEFLTYFQNEAQLEKSRLLSDRFSAERPKGSFSTLEIQRTEQGDSAMYLCASSFGQGAGYTFGSGTRLTVV.

This chain uses TRBV3-1 (or the pseudogene TRBV3-2) with TRBJ1-4; 9 bases are a match to TRBD1. Germline V gene data show CDR1 as LGHDT and CDR2 as YNNKEL (reference sequence). V lost 4 bases, J lost 5 bases, and 2 bases stayed unmatched. This CDR3 region has 14 residues. CDR3 protein: CASSRQGENEKLFF. The CDR3 nucleotides read TGTGCCAGCAGCCGACAGGGGGAGAATGAAAAACTGTTTTTT.

V gene TRBV18 combines with J gene TRBJ2-5; 9 bases align to TRBD2. In germline, CDR1 is KGHSH, CDR2 LQKENI. The CDR3 is 14 residues long. The V segment lost 5 bases and the J segment 1 base; nucleotides outside the gene matches: 2. This CDR3 reads CASSISGGQETQYF. CDR3 DNA: TGTGCCAGCTCAATTAGCGGGGGCCAAGAGACCCAGTACTTC.

The V and J genes are TRBV10-3 and TRBJ1-1, with 9 bases lining up with TRBD1. V lost 6 bases and J lost 4; bases outside the gene matches: 3. Germline V gives CDR1 ENHRY, CDR2 SYGVKD. The CDR3 consists of 13 residues. The CDR3 DNA follows: TGTGCCATCAGGTTGACAGGGGGCACTGAAGCTTTCTTT. Translation gives CAIRLTGGTEAFF.

The genes are TRBV7-2 and TRBJ2-1, with D unclear. CDR3 size: 12 residues. Deletions cut 3 bases from V and 8 bases from J, with 8 bases between. The germline V gene encodes CDR1 SGHTA and CDR2 FQGNSA. In DNA form, the CDR3 reads TGTGCCAGCAGCTTGAGCAGCGATGAGCAGTTCTTC. This codes for CASSLSSDEQFF.

This clone was recorded once. The chain combines TRBV6-6 with TRBJ2-1; D might be TRBD2 (6 bases). Trimming pared 4 bases from V and 6 bases from J, leaving 7 bases between. The germline gives CDR1 MNHNY, CDR2 SVGAGI (reference sequence). This CDR3 comprises 12 residues. The CDR3 nucleotides are TGTGCCAGCAGTTCCGGGGGCAATGAGCAGTTCTTC. Translated: CASSSGGNEQFF.